This paragraph covers one TCR beta chain sequence. Its antigen is unknown. TCRdb ran MiXCR on the 5' RACE reads and lists one entry per CDR3 protein. The sample contains 170,000 or so distinct CDR3 sequences, about 22% of which appear only once. This sample is part of a study of T-cell memory formation after mild COVID-19. Looking at the study overall: The TCR clusters were mostly specific to one donor. Study-level points and caveats: Clones contracting across day 15 to 85 had a balanced CD4/CD8 profile; later expanding clones leaned CD4+.

This CDR3 has 15 amino acids. The ends lost 4 bases at V and 3 bases at J; junction bases unmatched: 7. Germline CDR1 and CDR2: SGHRS and YFSETQ. The clonotype comes from an adult woman who had mild COVID-19 (a few samples of this study predate the infection). Cell type and time point are not known. The chain recombines TRBV5-1 with TRBJ2-7; 10 nucleotides agree with TRBD1. The sequencing sample was made of PBMCs or a T cell subset sorted from them (not recorded which). CDR3 DNA: TGCGCCAGCAGCCTGGGACAGGGGTTTAGCTACGAGCAGTACTTC. This translates into CASSLGQGFSYEQYF.